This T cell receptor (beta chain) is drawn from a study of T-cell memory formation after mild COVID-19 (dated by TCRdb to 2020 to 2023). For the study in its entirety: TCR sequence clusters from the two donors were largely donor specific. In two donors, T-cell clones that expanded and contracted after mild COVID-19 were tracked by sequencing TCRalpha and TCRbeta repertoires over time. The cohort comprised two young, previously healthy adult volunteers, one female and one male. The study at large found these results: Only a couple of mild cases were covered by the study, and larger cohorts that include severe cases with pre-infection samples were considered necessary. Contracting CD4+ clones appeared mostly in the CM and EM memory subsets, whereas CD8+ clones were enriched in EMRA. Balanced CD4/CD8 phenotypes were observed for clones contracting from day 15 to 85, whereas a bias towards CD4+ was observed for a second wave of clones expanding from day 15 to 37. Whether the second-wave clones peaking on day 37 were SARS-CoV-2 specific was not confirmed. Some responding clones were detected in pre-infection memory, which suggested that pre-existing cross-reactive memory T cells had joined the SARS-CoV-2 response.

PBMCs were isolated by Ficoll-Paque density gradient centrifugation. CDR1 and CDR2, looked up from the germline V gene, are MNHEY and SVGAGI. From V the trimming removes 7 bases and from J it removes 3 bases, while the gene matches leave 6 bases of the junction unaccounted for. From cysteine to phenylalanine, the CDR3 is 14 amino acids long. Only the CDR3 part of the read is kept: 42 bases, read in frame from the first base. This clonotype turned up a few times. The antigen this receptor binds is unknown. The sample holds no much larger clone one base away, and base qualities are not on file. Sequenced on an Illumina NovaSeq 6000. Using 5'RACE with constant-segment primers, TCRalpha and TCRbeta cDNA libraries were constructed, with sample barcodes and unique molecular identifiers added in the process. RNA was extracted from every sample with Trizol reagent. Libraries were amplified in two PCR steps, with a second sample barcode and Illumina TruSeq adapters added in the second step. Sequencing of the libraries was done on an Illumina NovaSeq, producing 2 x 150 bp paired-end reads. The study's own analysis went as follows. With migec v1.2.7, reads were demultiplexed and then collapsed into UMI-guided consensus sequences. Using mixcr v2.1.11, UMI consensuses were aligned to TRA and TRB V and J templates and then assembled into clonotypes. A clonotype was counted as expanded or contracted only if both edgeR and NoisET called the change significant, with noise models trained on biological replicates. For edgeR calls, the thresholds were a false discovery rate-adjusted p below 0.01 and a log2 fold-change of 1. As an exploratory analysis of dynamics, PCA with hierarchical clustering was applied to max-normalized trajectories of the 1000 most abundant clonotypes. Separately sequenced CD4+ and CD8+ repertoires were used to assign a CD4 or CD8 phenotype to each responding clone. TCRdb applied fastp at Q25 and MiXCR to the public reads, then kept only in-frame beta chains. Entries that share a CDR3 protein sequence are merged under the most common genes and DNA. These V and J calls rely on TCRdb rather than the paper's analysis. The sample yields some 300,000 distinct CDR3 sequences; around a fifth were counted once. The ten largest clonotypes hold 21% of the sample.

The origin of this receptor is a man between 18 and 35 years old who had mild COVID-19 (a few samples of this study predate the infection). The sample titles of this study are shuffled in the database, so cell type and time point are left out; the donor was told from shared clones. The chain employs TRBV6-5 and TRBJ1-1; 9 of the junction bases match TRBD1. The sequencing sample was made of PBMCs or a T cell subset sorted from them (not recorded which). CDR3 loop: CASTPGQGHTEAFF. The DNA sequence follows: TGTGCCAGCACCCCGGGACAGGGACACACTGAAGCTTTCTTT.